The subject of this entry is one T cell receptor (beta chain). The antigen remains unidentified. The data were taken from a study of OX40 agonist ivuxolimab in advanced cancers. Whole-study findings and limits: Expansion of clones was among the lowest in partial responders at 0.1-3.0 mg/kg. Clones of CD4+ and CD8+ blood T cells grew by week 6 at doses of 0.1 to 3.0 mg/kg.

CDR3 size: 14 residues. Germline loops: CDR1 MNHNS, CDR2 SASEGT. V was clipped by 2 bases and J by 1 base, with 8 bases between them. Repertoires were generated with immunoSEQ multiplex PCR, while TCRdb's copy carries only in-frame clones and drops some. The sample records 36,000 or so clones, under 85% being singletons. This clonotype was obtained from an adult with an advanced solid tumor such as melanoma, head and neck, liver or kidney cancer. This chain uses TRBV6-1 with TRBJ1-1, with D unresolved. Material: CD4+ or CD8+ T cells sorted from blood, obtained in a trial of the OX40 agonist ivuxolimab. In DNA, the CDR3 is TGTGCCAGCAGTGAACCCACGCGGAACACTGAAGCTTTCTTT. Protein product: CASSEPTRNTEAFF.